This T cell receptor beta chain was identified during a study of blood T cell repertoires in COVID-19. Here immunoSEQ multiplex PCR was the method, and the copy in TCRdb shows in-frame clones only, minus some. The sample contains about 170,000 clones, more than 85% of which appear only once. Trimming cost V 2 bases and J 5 bases; bases outside gene matches: 7. This CDR3 spans 16 amino acids. Germline V gene data show CDR1 as MNHEY and CDR2 as SVGEGT. This TCR was sampled from a woman of 80 years or more in a cohort sampled during active or convalescent COVID-19. The rearrangement joins TRBV6-2 or TRBV6-3 to TRBJ2-1, with 9 bases aligning to TRBD2. The sequencing sample was made of peripheral blood. DNA of the CDR3: TGTGCCAGCAGTTACCGGACTGGCGGGGGGGACAATGAGCAGTTCTTC. Translated, it gives CASSYRTGGGDNEQFF.